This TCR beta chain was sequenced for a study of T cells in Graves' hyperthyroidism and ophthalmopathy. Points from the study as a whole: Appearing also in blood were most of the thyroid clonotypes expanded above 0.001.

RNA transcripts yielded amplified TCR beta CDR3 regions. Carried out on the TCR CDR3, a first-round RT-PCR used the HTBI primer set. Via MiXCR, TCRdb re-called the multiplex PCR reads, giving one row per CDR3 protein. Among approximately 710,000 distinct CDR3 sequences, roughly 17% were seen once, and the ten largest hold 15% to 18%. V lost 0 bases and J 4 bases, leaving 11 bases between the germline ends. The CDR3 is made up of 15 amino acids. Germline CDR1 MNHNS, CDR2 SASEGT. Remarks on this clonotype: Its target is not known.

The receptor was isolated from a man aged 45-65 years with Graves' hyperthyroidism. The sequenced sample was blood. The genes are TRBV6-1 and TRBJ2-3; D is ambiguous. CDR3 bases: TGTGCCAGCAGTGAAGCATTGGCAGCCGCAGATACGCAGTATTTT. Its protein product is CASSEALAAADTQYF.